This TCR beta chain was identified in a study of breast tumors, draining lymph nodes, adjacent tissues. Study-wide points: Luminal-like breast cancer showed significantly higher tumor–nontumor repertoire similarity than basal-like.

One entry per CDR3 protein, called by TCRdb with MiXCR from the multiplex PCR reads. The data hold about 230,000 distinct CDR3 sequences, with less than 40% observed a single time. Axillary draining lymph nodes of breast cancer patients supplied the node samples. Germline V gives CDR1 SGHDN, CDR2 FVKESK. The ends were cut back, 1 base at V and 10 bases at J, with 11 bases in the middle. This CDR3 region has 13 residues. This clonotype was detected ten times or more. Its antigen is not known. The source material was axillary lymph node tissue. The sequence derives from a female donor with breast cancer. Some clones in this sample may be carry-over from other donors' samples. This chain uses TRBV14 with TRBJ1-3, with D tentatively TRBD1 (5 bases). CDR3 coding DNA: TGTGCCAGCAGCCAAGCCAGGGTCGGGACCATATATTTT. This gives the protein CASSQARVGTIYF.